This T cell receptor beta chain was captured in a study of blood T cells in healthy people across ages. Broader study findings: With donor CMV status unknown, expanded clonotype changes were possibly confounded.

Germline V gene lookup returns CDR1 MNHEY and CDR2 SMNVEV (reference sequence). The V gene end was trimmed by 5 bases and the J gene end by 7 bases; junction bases not matched to a gene: 7. CDR3 length equals 13 residues. Total RNA was isolated from each sample in quantities of at least 5 micrograms. Remarks on this clonotype: Its cognate antigen is unknown.

Together with a sample-barcoded 5' primer, a J-beta primer mix was included in a second PCR lasting about 7 to 11 cycles. From the 5' RACE reads, TCRdb called clonotypes with MiXCR, one entry per CDR3 protein. The table records hundreds of thousands of distinct CDR3 sequences, over 20% of them present only once. Sample: blood. The receptor comes from a man aged 65 to 79 in good health. The J gene is TRBJ2-5, the V gene TRBV27; 7 positions match TRBD2. For the CDR3, the DNA is TGTGCCAGCAGTCCCCAGTGGGGGGGGACCCAGTACTTC. The encoded protein is CASSPQWGGTQYF.